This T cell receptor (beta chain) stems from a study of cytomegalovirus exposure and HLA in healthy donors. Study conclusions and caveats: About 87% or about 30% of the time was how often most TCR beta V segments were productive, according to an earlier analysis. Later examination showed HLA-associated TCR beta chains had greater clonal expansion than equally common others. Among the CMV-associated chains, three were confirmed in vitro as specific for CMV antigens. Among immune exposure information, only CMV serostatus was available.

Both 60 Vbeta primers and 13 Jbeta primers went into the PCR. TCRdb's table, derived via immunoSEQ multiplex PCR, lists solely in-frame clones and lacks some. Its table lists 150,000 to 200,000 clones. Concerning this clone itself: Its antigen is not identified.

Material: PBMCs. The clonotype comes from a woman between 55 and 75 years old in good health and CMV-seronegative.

This chain's CDR3 is CASSQDYLQETQYF. CDR3 nucleotides: TGTGCCAGCTCACAGGACTACCTCCAAGAGACCCAGTACTTC. The chain carries TRBV18 and TRBJ2-5, with D tentatively TRBD2 (6 bases). The CDR3 is 14 amino acids. CDR1 is KGHSH and CDR2 is LQKENI in the germline V gene. With 4 bases removed from V and 1 base from J, the gap between germline ends came to 10 bases.